This TCR beta chain comes out of a study of technical replicates of blood from a few donors. Repertoires were generated with immunoSEQ multiplex PCR, while TCRdb's copy carries only in-frame clones and drops some. The table has over 50,000 clones, approximately 83% seen once. Germline V gene data show CDR1 as DFQATT and CDR2 as SNEGSKA (reference sequence). V shed 5 bases and J shed 5 bases, with 7 bases lying between them. This CDR3 region has 11 residues. The TCR originated in a human donor in good health. Some clones in this sample may be carry-over from other donors' samples. The V call is TRBV20-1, the J call TRBJ2-1, with D hard to call. Sequencing was carried out using PBMCs. The CDR3 protein is CSAFEDNEQFF. For the CDR3, the DNA is TGCAGTGCTTTCGAGGACAATGAGCAGTTCTTC.